The 25 T cell receptor beta chains given below trace back to one sample, sequenced in a study of blood T cell repertoires in COVID-19. Measured with immunoSEQ multiplex PCR; TCRdb has only the in-frame clones, and not every one. The sample gives 250,000 to 400,000 clones, 85% to 90% of which show up once; 2.5% to 3.5% is in the top ten. Sequencing used peripheral blood. The receptors shown here come from a woman aged 25-40 years with COVID-19, enrolled during active disease.

The chain is built from TRBV21-1 and TRBJ2-2; the DNA was not used to check the table's D call, TRBD1. TRBV21-1 is termed a pseudogene. This CDR3 is 23 amino acids long. CDR3 amino acids: CASSKVLRLLDRAYTTNTGELFF. The DNA for the CDR3 is TGTGCCAGCAGCAAAGTACTACGTCTTTTGGACAGGGCCTATACTACGAACACCGGGGAGCTGTTTTTT.

The chain recombines TRBV28 with TRBJ2-3; unclear D gene. The CDR3 has 13 residues. The germline V gene has CDR1 MDHEN and CDR2 SYDVKM. V was shortened by 3 bases and J by 6 bases, with 10 bases between the two germline ends. The CDR3 coding sequence is TGTGCCAGCAGTTTCTCCCACATGGATACGCAGTATTTT. Its translation is CASSFSHMDTQYF.

This chain joins TRBV6-5 and TRBJ2-7; 8 bases match TRBD1. V shed 5 bases, J shed 5 bases, and the junction held 8 bases outside the gene matches. The CDR3 is 14 residues long. CDR1 and CDR2 from the germline V gene are MNHEY and SVGAGI. CDR3 nucleotides: TGTGCCAGCAGTACCAGGACAGGGAGCAACGAGCAGTACTTC. Its protein is CASSTRTGSNEQYF.

V usage is TRBV30 and J usage is TRBJ2-5; 7 bases line up with TRBD1. This CDR3 region has 15 residues. Germline assignment: CDR1 GTSNPN and CDR2 SVGIG (reference sequence). V gave up 1 base and J gave up 2 bases; unmatched junction bases: 7. The CDR3 here is CAWSDKGTDQETQYF. The CDR3 region has the DNA TGTGCCTGGAGTGACAAGGGGACAGATCAAGAGACCCAGTACTTC.

The rearrangement joins TRBV11-3 to TRBJ2-7; D may be TRBD1 (6 bases). CDR1 is SGHNT and CDR2 is YENEEA in the germline V gene. The CDR3 consists of 11 residues. V was shortened by 4 bases and J by 8 bases, with 9 bases between the two germline ends. CDR3 sequence reads: CASSSTGQQYF. The CDR3 DNA follows: TGTGCCAGCAGCTCGACAGGACAGCAGTACTTC.

The chain carries TRBV29-1 and TRBJ2-3; 12 nucleotides match TRBD2. The germline gives CDR1 SQVTM, CDR2 ANQGSEA. This CDR3 has 17 amino acids. V was pared by 3 bases and J by 0 bases, with 7 bases of the junction left unmatched. This CDR3 is CSVESPGTSGSTDTQYF. The CDR3 DNA is TGCAGCGTTGAGAGCCCGGGGACTAGCGGGAGCACAGATACGCAGTATTTT.

The V gene is TRBV27, the J gene TRBJ1-1; TRBD1 matches at 9 bases. Trimming removed 5 bases from V and 3 bases from J; junction bases left unmatched: 7. CDR3 length: 15 residues. In germline, CDR1 is MNHEY, CDR2 SMNVEV (reference sequence). The CDR3 loop is CASSLRRQGDTEAFF. CDR3 in DNA: TGTGCCAGCAGTCTTAGAAGACAGGGGGACACTGAAGCTTTCTTT.

V is TRBV10-1 and J is TRBJ1-1; tentative D call: TRBD1 (6 bases). The V end lost 6 bases, the J end lost 1 base, and 9 bases lay between the germline ends. Germline values: CDR1 WNHNN, CDR2 SYGVQD (reference sequence). The CDR3 runs 13 residues. For the CDR3, the DNA is TGCGCCAGCAGACAGGGCGGGAACACTGAAGCTTTCTTT. This codes for CASRQGGNTEAFF.

The chain recombines TRBV25-1 with TRBJ1-1; 7 positions match TRBD1. The junction had 2 bases not matched to a gene; V was cut back by 6 bases and J by 7 bases. In germline, CDR1 is MGHDK, CDR2 SYGVNS. The CDR3 totals 11 residues. In DNA form, the CDR3 reads TGTGCCAGCAGCCGGGACAGTGAAGCTTTCTTT. Encoded protein: CASSRDSEAFF.

The chain recombines TRBV19 with TRBJ2-7, with 12 bases that match TRBD1. V lost 5 bases, J lost 7 bases, and 6 bases stayed unmatched. Per the germline V gene, CDR1 is LNHDA and CDR2 is SQIVND (reference sequence). The CDR3 totals 14 residues. The CDR3 DNA is TGTGCCAGTAGTCCGGGACAGGGGGCTAGTGAGCAGTACTTC. Translating gives CASSPGQGASEQYF.

As for this clone: The same CDR3 arises from other DNA sequences in this sample as well. The J gene is TRBJ2-3, the V gene TRBV12-3 or TRBV12-4; a possible D gene is TRBD2 (6 bases). The CDR3 runs 12 residues. V was shortened by 5 bases and J by 5 bases, with 8 bases between the two germline ends. CDR3 sequence reads: CASSGRLDTQYF. As DNA, the CDR3 is TGTGCCAGCAGTGGGAGGTTAGATACGCAGTATTTT.

This chain uses TRBV6-5 with TRBJ1-1; 8 nucleotides match TRBD1. The CDR3 contains 12 residues. CDR1 is MNHEY, CDR2 SVGAGI, per germline. V shed 10 bases and J 5 bases; nucleotides not matched to a gene: 6. CDR3: CATTGGDTEAFF. CDR3 bases: TGTGCCACCACAGGGGGTGATACTGAAGCTTTCTTT.

V and J are TRBV19 and TRBJ1-4; perhaps TRBD1 as D (5 bases). The CDR3 extends over 11 amino acids. The V end was cut by 6 bases, the J end by 7 bases, with 6 bases between. The germline V gene encodes CDR1 LNHDA and CDR2 SQIVND (reference sequence). CDR3 residues: CASSDSEKLFF. As DNA, the CDR3 is TGTGCCAGTAGCGACAGTGAAAAACTGTTTTTT.

The V gene is TRBV19, the J gene TRBJ2-3, with 11 bases aligning to TRBD2. Germline CDR1 is LNHDA and CDR2 is SQIVND (reference sequence). V shed 3 bases, J shed 5 bases, and the junction held 7 bases outside the gene matches. The CDR3 contains 16 residues. CDR3 in amino acids: CASSISGTSGGDTQYF. The CDR3 DNA is TGTGCCAGTAGTATCTCCGGGACTAGCGGTGGAGATACGCAGTATTTT.

V and J are TRBV27 and TRBJ1-1, with 10 bases aligning to TRBD1. Germline CDR1 MNHEY, CDR2 SMNVEV (reference sequence). V lost 9 bases and J lost 4; bases outside the gene matches: 11. CDR3 length: 15 residues. For the CDR3, the DNA is TGTGCCAGTAGCCAGACAGGGGGCTGGGTCACTGAAGCTTTCTTT. This codes for CASSQTGGWVTEAFF.

V usage is TRBV21-1 and J usage is TRBJ1-5; the DNA was not compared with TRBD1, the D call given in the table. TRBV21-1 is shown as a pseudogene. The CDR3 loop spans 15 amino acids. In nucleotides, the CDR3 is TGTGCCAGCCATTCCCGACAGGTTGTCGTACAGCCCCAGCATTTT. It is translated as CASHSRQVVVQPQHF.

This chain connects TRBV14 to TRBJ1-1, with 7 bases that match TRBD1. Germline trimming cut 7 bases from V and 2 bases from J; bases unmatched to any gene: 13. This CDR3 has 16 amino acids. Germline CDR1 is SGHDN and CDR2 is FVKESK. In nucleotides, the CDR3 is TGTGCCAGCAACGCAAGAGGGGGCAGATCCAACACTGAAGCTTTCTTT. Protein: CASNARGGRSNTEAFF.

The chain recombines TRBV5-1 with TRBJ2-4, with a possible D match to TRBD1 (5 bases). Germline CDR1 and CDR2: SGHRS and YFSETQ. V shed 0 bases and J shed 8 bases, with 12 bases lying between them. The CDR3 loop spans 14 amino acids. The CDR3 sequence is CASSLEGLRDIQYF. CDR3 DNA sequence: TGCGCCAGCAGCTTGGAGGGGCTCCGGGACATTCAGTACTTC. The full variable domain, with the rest looked up from reference TRBV5-1 and TRBJ2-4, is KAGVTQTPRYLIKTRGQQVTLSCSPISGHRSVSWYQQTPGQGLQFLFEYFSETQRNKGNFPGRFSGRQFSNSRSEMNVSTLELGDSALYLCASSLEGLRDIQYFGAGTRLSVL.

The chain carries TRBV21-1 and TRBJ2-2; TRBD1 is taken as the D call from the table, unchecked against the DNA. TRBV21-1 is a recognized pseudogene. CDR3 size: 19 residues. CDR3 amino acids: CASSKEDRGRFWVVGELFF. The CDR3 DNA follows: TGTGCCAGCAGCAAAGAGGACAGGGGGCGATTTTGGGTTGTAGGGGAGCTGTTTTTT.

The chain is built from TRBV11-2 and TRBJ1-4; 9 nucleotides line up with TRBD1. The germline gives CDR1 SGHAT, CDR2 FQNNGV. This CDR3 region has 14 residues. V shed 4 bases, J shed 10 bases, and the junction held 7 bases outside the gene matches. The CDR3 bases are TGTGCCAGCAGCTCCCCGGGACAGGGCGCAAAACTGTTTTTT. Amino acids: CASSSPGQGAKLFF. Full variable domain (outside the CDR3, taken from reference TRBV11-2 and TRBJ1-4): EAGVAQSPRYKIIEKRQSVAFWCNPISGHATLYWYQQILGQGPKLLIQFQNNGVVDDSQLPKDRFSAERLKGVDSTLKIQPAKLEDSAVYLCASSSPGQGAKLFFGSGTQLSVL.

The V call is TRBV27, the J call TRBJ1-6, with 7 nucleotides matching TRBD1. J lost 9 bases, V lost 0 bases, and 2 bases had no gene match. The germline V gene has CDR1 MNHEY and CDR2 SMNVEV (reference sequence). The CDR3 has 14 residues. CDR3 nucleotide sequence: TGTGCCAGCAGTTTATCGCCAGGGGGTTCACCCCTCCACTTT. It codes for CASSLSPGGSPLHF.

This clone was found once. This chain uses TRBV5-1 with TRBJ1-5, with D possibly TRBD1 on 5 matching bases. There are 12 residues in the CDR3. From germline, CDR1 is SGHRS and CDR2 YFSETQ. Trimming shortened V by 7 bases and J by 7 bases, and 12 bases separated the two germline ends. In DNA form, the CDR3 reads TGCGCCAGCGCCCAGGGTAAACAGCCCCAGCATTTT. Its protein is CASAQGKQPQHF.

The chain uses TRBV18 and TRBJ1-2; maybe TRBD1 (5 bases). Trimming removed 3 bases from V and 0 bases from J, with 14 bases in between. The CDR3 spans 16 residues. Germline V lookup: CDR1 KGHSH, CDR2 LQKENI. CDR3 residues: CASSPNDRTPNYGYTF. As DNA, the CDR3 is TGTGCCAGCTCACCTAACGACAGAACCCCTAACTATGGCTACACCTTC.

V is TRBV6-5 and J is TRBJ1-2; a possible D gene is TRBD1 (5 bases). Germline lookup yields CDR1 MNHEY and CDR2 SVGAGI. The CDR3 has 14 residues. The germline V and J ends were trimmed by 8 bases and 5 bases, with 18 bases remaining between them. This CDR3 reads CASSFTAGPYGYTF. CDR3 DNA: TGTGCCAGCTCTTTTACCGCGGGACCTTATGGCTACACCTTC.

The chain is built from TRBV19 and TRBJ2-1, with D perhaps TRBD1 (5 bases). CDR1 is LNHDA, CDR2 SQIVND, per germline (reference sequence). V was shortened by 3 bases and J by 6 bases, with 15 bases between the two germline ends. The CDR3 length is 15 residues. The CDR3, as DNA: TGTGCCAGTAGTATGGCCAGGGCCGATTCCAATGAGCAGTTCTTC. It encodes CASSMARADSNEQFF.